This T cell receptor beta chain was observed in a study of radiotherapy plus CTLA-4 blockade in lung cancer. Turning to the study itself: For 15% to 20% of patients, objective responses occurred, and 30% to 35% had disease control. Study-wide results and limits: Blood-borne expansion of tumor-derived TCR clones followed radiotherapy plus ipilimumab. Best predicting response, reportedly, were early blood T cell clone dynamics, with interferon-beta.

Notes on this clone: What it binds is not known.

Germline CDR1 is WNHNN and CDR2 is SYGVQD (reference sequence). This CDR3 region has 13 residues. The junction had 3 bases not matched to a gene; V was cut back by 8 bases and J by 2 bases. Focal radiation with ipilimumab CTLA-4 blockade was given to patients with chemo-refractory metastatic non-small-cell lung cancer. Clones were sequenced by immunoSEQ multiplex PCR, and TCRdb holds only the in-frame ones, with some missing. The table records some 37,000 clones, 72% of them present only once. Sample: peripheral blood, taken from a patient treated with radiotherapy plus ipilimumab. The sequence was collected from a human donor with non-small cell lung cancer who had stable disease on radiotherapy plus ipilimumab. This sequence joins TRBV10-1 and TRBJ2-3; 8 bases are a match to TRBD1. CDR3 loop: CASGDRNTDTQYF. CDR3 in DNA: TGCGCCAGCGGGGACAGGAACACAGATACGCAGTATTTT.